Below, 20 T cell receptor beta chains from the same sample are listed, as sequenced in a study of cytomegalovirus exposure and HLA in healthy donors. The PCR ran on 60 Vbeta and 13 Jbeta primers. Profiling relied on immunoSEQ multiplex PCR, and the TCRdb table lists in-frame clones only, not all of them. The data show about 200,000 clones, roughly 79% seen once. Sequencing was performed on PBMCs. These receptors were collected from a man aged 30-40 years in good health and CMV-seronegative.

The chain recombines TRBV10-3 with TRBJ2-3; 14 bases agree with TRBD2. Germline loops: CDR1 ENHRY, CDR2 SYGVKD. The CDR3 runs 15 residues. Losses at the gene ends were 7 bases for V and 3 bases for J; bases not matched to a gene: 3. CDR3 sequence reads: CAITGTSGSTDTQYF. CDR3 bases: TGTGCCATCACTGGGACTAGCGGGAGTACAGATACGCAGTATTTT.

This clone was recorded once. The rearrangement uses TRBV5-1 and TRBJ2-2; D perhaps matches TRBD2 (5 bases). Germline assignment: CDR1 SGHRS and CDR2 YFSETQ. With 2 bases removed from V and 4 bases from J, the gap between germline ends came to 12 bases. The CDR3 length is 15 residues. DNA for the CDR3: TGCGCCAGCAGCTTAGATACTCGGGGCACCGGGGAGCTGTTTTTT. This encodes CASSLDTRGTGELFF.

The chain has TRBV21-1 and TRBJ2-7; whether TRBD1, the table's D call, matches the DNA was not checked. TRBV21-1 is described as a pseudogene. The CDR3 is made up of 16 amino acids. The CDR3 loop is CASSPHFPGNHHEQYF. DNA of the CDR3: TGTGCCAGCAGCCCCCATTTTCCAGGGAATCACCACGAGCAGTACTTC.

With respect to this clone: At the DNA level, this CDR3 is encoded by other sequences in the same sample as well. The chain carries TRBV5-8 and TRBJ1-5; TRBD1 aligns across 10 bases. CDR3 length: 16 amino acids. CDR1 SGHTS and CDR2 YDEGEE come from the germline V gene. The V segment lost 4 bases and the J segment 5 bases; nucleotides outside the gene matches: 9. CDR3 sequence: CASSRTGQGTYQPQHF. CDR3 in DNA: TGTGCCAGCAGCCGTACGGGACAGGGGACTTATCAGCCCCAGCATTTT.

This chain connects TRBV28 to TRBJ2-3; 10 bases agree with TRBD2. Germline V gene data show CDR1 as MDHEN and CDR2 as SYDVKM. The trim removed 5 bases at V and 3 bases at J, leaving 17 bases unmatched. CDR3 length equals 19 residues. CDR3: CASSLPTSGIVSRTDTQYF. Here the CDR3 DNA reads TGTGCCAGCAGTCTACCTACTAGCGGGATCGTTTCCCGAACAGATACGCAGTATTTT.

The J gene is TRBJ2-4, the V gene TRBV4-1; 7 nucleotides agree with TRBD2. Germline CDR1 MGHRA, CDR2 YSYEKL. Germline trimming cut 1 base from V and 3 bases from J; bases unmatched to any gene: 9. The CDR3 is made up of 17 amino acids. The CDR3 DNA reads as TGCGCCAGCAGCCAAGTCAGGCTAGCGGAACTCAAAAACATTCAGTACTTC. Amino acids: CASSQVRLAELKNIQYF.

The chain uses TRBV4-1 and TRBJ2-7, with 7 bases lining up with TRBD1. Germline-derived CDR1 and CDR2 are MGHRA and YSYEKL. The trim removed 1 base at V and 2 bases at J, leaving 5 bases unmatched. The length of the CDR3 is 15 residues. CDR3 amino acids: CASSQVRDSAYEQYF. The CDR3 nucleotides are TGCGCCAGCAGCCAAGTACGGGACAGCGCCTACGAGCAGTACTTC.

The rearrangement joins TRBV18 to TRBJ2-3; tentatively, D is TRBD2 (5 bases). V was trimmed by 6 bases and J by 6 bases, leaving 16 bases between them. The CDR3 has 14 residues. CDR1 is KGHSH and CDR2 is LQKENI in the germline V gene. The CDR3 spells CASSRNPSGDTQYF. The CDR3 DNA reads as TGTGCCAGCTCCCGTAACCCGTCGGGGGATACGCAGTATTTT.

This clone was counted only a few times. The rearrangement links TRBV28 to TRBJ2-7; weak D call: TRBD2 (6 bases). CDR1 and CDR2 from the germline V gene are MDHEN and SYDVKM. Trimming removed 7 bases at V and 0 bases at J, with 16 bases between. The CDR3 has 15 residues. CDR3 sequence reads: CASINSGASSYEQYF. The CDR3, as DNA: TGTGCCAGCATTAATAGCGGAGCCAGCTCCTACGAGCAGTACTTC.

This clone has a single count. DNA for the CDR3: TGTGCCAGCAGCGGATACCCCCAGGGGGCGGGCTATGGCTACACCTTC. Protein sequence: CASSGYPQGAGYGYTF. V and J are TRBV9 and TRBJ1-2; 8 bases fit TRBD1. Germline lookup yields CDR1 SGDLS and CDR2 YYNGEE. CDR3 size: 16 residues. The V and J ends lost 3 bases and 4 bases, in that order; junction bases with no gene match: 11.

This clone was seen only a few times. V and J are TRBV28 and TRBJ1-1; 7 bases are shared with TRBD1. This CDR3 has 16 amino acids. Looked up from germline, CDR1 is MDHEN and CDR2 is SYDVKM. With 4 bases clipped from V and 5 bases from J, the junction kept 13 bases outside the gene matches. The CDR3 DNA reads TGTGCCAGCAGTTCTCCATGGACAGGCGGAGGGACTGAAGCTTTCTTT. Translating gives CASSSPWTGGGTEAFF.

Only one count was recorded for this clone. The rearrangement links TRBV9 to TRBJ1-2; tentatively, D is TRBD1 (6 bases). The CDR3 spans 16 residues. Germline lookup yields CDR1 SGDLS and CDR2 YYNGEE. The V gene lost 4 bases and the J gene lost 2 bases, with 18 bases spanning the gap. The CDR3 protein is CASSSLSSTGNYGYTF. DNA of the CDR3: TGTGCCAGCAGCTCCTTATCCTCGACAGGAAACTATGGCTACACCTTC.

This chain connects TRBV6-5 to TRBJ1-1; no reliable D call. Germline V gives CDR1 MNHEY, CDR2 SVGAGI. CDR3 size: 12 residues. With 5 bases removed from V and 8 bases from J, the gap between germline ends came to 12 bases. CDR3 in amino acids: CASSVFRGEAFF. The CDR3 DNA follows: TGTGCCAGCAGTGTCTTCCGCGGAGAAGCTTTCTTT.

V usage is TRBV5-4 and J usage is TRBJ2-1; 7 nucleotides match TRBD1. Germline values: CDR1 SGHNT, CDR2 YYREEE (reference sequence). The CDR3 sequence is 13 residues long. The J segment lost 3 bases and the V segment lost 3 bases, leaving 0 bases of the junction unmatched. The CDR3 DNA sequence: TGTGCCAGCAGCTGGGACAGCTACAATGAGCAGTTCTTC. This gives the protein CASSWDSYNEQFF.

V is TRBV18 and J is TRBJ2-2; D is possibly TRBD2 (6 bases). The CDR3 totals 14 residues. The V and J ends lost 6 bases and 5 bases respectively, with 13 bases between them. The germline gives CDR1 KGHSH, CDR2 LQKENI. CDR3 coding DNA: TGTGCCAGCTCCCTAGACGCGGGGACCGGGGAGCTGTTTTTT. Protein: CASSLDAGTGELFF.

CDR3 DNA: TGCGCCAGCAGCCAGCCGCCCGGGACTAGCGAACAAGAGACCCAGTACTTC. Amino acid sequence: CASSQPPGTSEQETQYF. The rearrangement links TRBV4-1 to TRBJ2-5; 10 bases match TRBD2. The CDR3 loop spans 17 amino acids. Germline loops: CDR1 MGHRA, CDR2 YSYEKL. The junction had 9 bases not matched to a gene; V was cut back by 3 bases and J by 2 bases.

In its sample, this clone was seen a few times. CDR3 loop: CANLSRLAGVSPLENIQYF. CDR3 coding DNA: TGTGCCAACTTATCGAGACTAGCGGGAGTGAGCCCGCTAGAAAACATTCAGTACTTC. The chain is built from TRBV5-7 and TRBJ2-4; 12 nucleotides line up with TRBD2. TRBV5-7 belongs to the ORF category, with a function that is uncertain. Trimming took 9 bases from V and 5 from J; bases not matched to a gene: 21. The CDR3 spans 19 residues.

This rearrangement joins TRBV7-9 to TRBJ1-2, with D tentatively TRBD1 (5 bases). V gave up 3 bases and J gave up 1 base, with 12 bases separating them. CDR1 and CDR2 from the germline V gene are SEHNR and FQNEAQ (reference sequence). The CDR3 is made up of 15 amino acids. The CDR3 here is CASSLGRFNNYGYTF. For the CDR3, the DNA is TGTGCCAGCAGCTTGGGGCGATTTAATAACTATGGCTACACCTTC. Supplemented by reference TRBV7-9 and TRBJ1-2, the full variable domain reads DTGVSQNPRHKITKRGQNVTFRCDPISEHNRLYWYRQTLGQGPEFLTYFQNEAQLEKSRLLSDRFSAERPKGSFSTLEIQRTEQGDSAMYLCASSLGRFNNYGYTFGSGTRLTVV.

This chain links TRBV28 with TRBJ2-2, with 7 bases aligning to TRBD2. This CDR3 has 13 amino acids. Looked up from germline, CDR1 is MDHEN and CDR2 is SYDVKM. The V segment lost 6 bases and the J segment 8 bases; nucleotides outside the gene matches: 6. CDR3 bases: TGTGCCAGCAGAAGCAGGGAGGGTGGGGAGCTGTTTTTT. It codes for CASRSREGGELFF.

This clone was observed a few times. The chain carries TRBV5-4 and TRBJ1-4; maybe TRBD1 (5 bases). This CDR3 is 14 amino acids long. Germline CDR1 is SGHNT and CDR2 is YYREEE (reference sequence). Trimming took off 0 bases at V and 5 bases at J, with 8 bases between the two ends. The CDR3: CASSLGQSNEKLFF. CDR3 sequence (DNA): TGTGCCAGCAGCTTGGGACAGAGCAATGAAAAACTGTTTTTT.